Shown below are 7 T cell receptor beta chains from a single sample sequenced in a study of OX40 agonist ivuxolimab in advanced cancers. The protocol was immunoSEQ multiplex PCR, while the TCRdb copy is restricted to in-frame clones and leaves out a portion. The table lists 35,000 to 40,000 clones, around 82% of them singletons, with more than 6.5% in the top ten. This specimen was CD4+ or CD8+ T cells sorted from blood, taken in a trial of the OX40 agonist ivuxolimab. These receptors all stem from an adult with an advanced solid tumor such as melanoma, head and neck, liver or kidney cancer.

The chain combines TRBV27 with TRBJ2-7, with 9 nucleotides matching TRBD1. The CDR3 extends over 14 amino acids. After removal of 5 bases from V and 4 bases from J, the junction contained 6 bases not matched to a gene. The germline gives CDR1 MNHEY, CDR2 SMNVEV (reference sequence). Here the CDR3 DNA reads TGTGCCAGCAGTCCTTACAGGGGGCGATACGAGCAGTACTTC. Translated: CASSPYRGRYEQYF.

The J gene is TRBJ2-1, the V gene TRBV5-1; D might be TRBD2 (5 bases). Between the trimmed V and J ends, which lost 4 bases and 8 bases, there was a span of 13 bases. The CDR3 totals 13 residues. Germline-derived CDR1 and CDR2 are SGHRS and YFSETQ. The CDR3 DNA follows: TGCGCCAGCAGCGGGCTGTACGGGGATGAGCAGTTCTTC. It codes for CASSGLYGDEQFF.

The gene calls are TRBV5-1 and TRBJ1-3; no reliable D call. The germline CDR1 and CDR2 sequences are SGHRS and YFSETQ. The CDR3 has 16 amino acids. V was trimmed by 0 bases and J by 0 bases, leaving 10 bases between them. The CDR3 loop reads CASSLGGESSGNTIYF. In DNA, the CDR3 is TGCGCCAGCAGCTTGGGTGGGGAGAGCTCTGGAAACACCATATATTTT. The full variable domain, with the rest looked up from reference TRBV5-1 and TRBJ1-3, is KAGVTQTPRYLIKTRGQQVTLSCSPISGHRSVSWYQQTPGQGLQFLFEYFSETQRNKGNFPGRFSGRQFSNSRSEMNVSTLELGDSALYLCASSLGGESSGNTIYFGEGSWLTVV.

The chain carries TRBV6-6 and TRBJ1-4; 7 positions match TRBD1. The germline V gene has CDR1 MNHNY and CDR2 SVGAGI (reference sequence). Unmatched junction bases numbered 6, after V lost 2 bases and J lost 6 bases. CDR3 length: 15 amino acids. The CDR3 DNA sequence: TGTGCCAGCAGTTACGGGGCAGGGGGAGATGAAAAACTGTTTTTT. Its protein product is CASSYGAGGDEKLFF.

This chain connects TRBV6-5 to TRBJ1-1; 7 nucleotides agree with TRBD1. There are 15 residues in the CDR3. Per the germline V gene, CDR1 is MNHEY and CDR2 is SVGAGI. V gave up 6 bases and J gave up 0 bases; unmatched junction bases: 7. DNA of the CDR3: TGTGCCAGCAGCAGAAACAGGGGACTGAACACTGAAGCTTTCTTT. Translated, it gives CASSRNRGLNTEAFF.

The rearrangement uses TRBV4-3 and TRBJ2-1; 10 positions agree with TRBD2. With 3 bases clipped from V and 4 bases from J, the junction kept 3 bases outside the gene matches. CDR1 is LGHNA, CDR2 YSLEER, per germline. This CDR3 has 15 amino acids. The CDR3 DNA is TGCGCCAGCAGCCATAGGACTAGCGGATACAATGAGCAGTTCTTC. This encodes CASSHRTSGYNEQFF.

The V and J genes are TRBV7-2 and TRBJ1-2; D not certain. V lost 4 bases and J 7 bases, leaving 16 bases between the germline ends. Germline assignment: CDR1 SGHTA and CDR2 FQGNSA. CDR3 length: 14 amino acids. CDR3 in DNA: TGTGCCAGCAGCTATTCCGACGTTGTTCGTGGCTACACCTTC. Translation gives CASSYSDVVRGYTF. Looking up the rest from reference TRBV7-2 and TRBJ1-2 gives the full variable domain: GAGVSQSPSNKVTEKGKDVELRCDPISGHTALYWYRQSLGQGLEFLIYFQGNSAPDKSGLPSDRFSAERTGGSVSTLTIQRTQQEDSAVYLCASSYSDVVRGYTFGSGTRLTVV.